Presented here are 16 T cell receptor beta chains from one specimen sequenced in a study of T cell repertoires in cytomegalovirus infection. TCRdb independently ran MiXCR on the reads; one entry per CDR3 protein. The sample has about 310,000 distinct CDR3 sequences, about 17% seen once. What was sequenced was PBMCs. The source is a human donor in good health (CMV status not recorded). Some clones in this sample may be carry-over from other donors' samples.

This clonotype was picked up many times. This chain joins TRBV2 and TRBJ1-5; 8 nucleotides match TRBD1. V shed 3 bases, J shed 16 bases, and the junction held 8 bases outside the gene matches. The CDR3 length is 12 residues. Per germline, CDR1 SNHLY and CDR2 FYNNEI. The CDR3 here is CASSEDSGGNHF. The CDR3 DNA is TGTGCCAGCAGTGAGGACTCAGGGGGCAATCATTTT.

This clonotype was counted ten times or more. The chain recombines TRBV6-6 with TRBJ1-5; 10 nucleotides agree with TRBD1. The CDR3 consists of 19 residues. V was clipped by 5 bases and J by 5 bases; unmatched bases: 18. Germline V lookup: CDR1 MNHNY, CDR2 SVGAGI (reference sequence). The CDR3 spells CASSRVEVGTGVVYQPQHF. In nucleotides, the CDR3 is TGTGCCAGCAGTCGAGTGGAAGTAGGGACAGGGGTAGTTTATCAGCCCCAGCATTTT.

This clonotype has a handful of counts. This chain connects TRBV6-1 to TRBJ1-1; maybe TRBD1 (5 bases). V was trimmed by 4 bases and J by 4 bases, leaving 7 bases between them. The germline V gene has CDR1 MNHNS and CDR2 SASEGT. The CDR3 totals 12 residues. The CDR3 bases are TGTGCCAGCAGTGTGCAGGGCACTGAAGCTTTCTTT. Translated, it gives CASSVQGTEAFF.

This clonotype was counted many times. This chain links TRBV28 with TRBJ1-3; D unclear. This CDR3 has 13 amino acids. Germline V gene data show CDR1 as MDHEN and CDR2 as SYDVKM. V shed 6 bases and J shed 0 bases, with 6 bases lying between them. The CDR3 is CASRLSSGNTIYF. The CDR3 DNA reads as TGTGCCAGCAGACTGAGCTCTGGAAACACCATATATTTT.

This clonotype has a count of ten or more. The chain uses TRBV7-2 and TRBJ2-6; tentatively, D is TRBD2 (5 bases). The CDR3 loop spans 15 amino acids. The germline V gene encodes CDR1 SGHTA and CDR2 FQGNSA. The V end was cut by 3 bases, the J end by 4 bases, with 10 bases between. CDR3 residues: CASSFRGYGANVLTF. The CDR3 bases are TGTGCCAGCAGCTTCCGGGGATACGGGGCCAACGTCCTGACTTTC.

This clonotype was seen a handful of times. The chain combines TRBV6-2 or TRBV6-3 with TRBJ1-1; 7 bases line up with TRBD1. This CDR3 is 16 amino acids long. Per germline, CDR1 MNHEY and CDR2 SVGEGT. J lost 3 bases, V lost 0 bases, and 7 bases had no gene match. CDR3 bases: TGTGCCAGCAGTTACTCAATCCGACAGGGTGACACTGAAGCTTTCTTT. This translates into CASSYSIRQGDTEAFF.

This clonotype was observed at least ten times. The rearrangement uses TRBV5-6 and TRBJ1-1; no clear D gene. V was clipped by 2 bases and J by 3 bases, with 5 bases between them. CDR3 length equals 12 residues. The germline V gene encodes CDR1 SGHDT and CDR2 YYEEEE. CDR3 sequence reads: CASSFGYTEAFF. The DNA for the CDR3 is TGTGCCAGCAGCTTCGGGTACACTGAAGCTTTCTTT.

V gene TRBV5-1 combines with J gene TRBJ1-5, with D possibly matching TRBD1 (5 bases). The CDR3 is 14 amino acids. V gave up 2 bases and J gave up 6 bases, with 12 bases separating them. Germline V CDR1 and CDR2: SGHRS, YFSETQ. The CDR3 sequence is CASSLDGGGQPQHF. The CDR3 bases are TGCGCCAGCAGCTTAGATGGTGGGGGTCAGCCCCAGCATTTT.

This chain connects TRBV20-1 to TRBJ2-3, with D perhaps TRBD2 (6 bases). The CDR3 runs 13 residues. The germline CDR1 and CDR2 sequences are DFQATT and SNEGSKA (reference sequence). Trimming stripped 6 bases from V and 4 bases from J, with 14 bases between. The CDR3 sequence is CSAVRDSPDTQYF. In nucleotides, the CDR3 is TGCAGTGCCGTCCGGGACTCCCCAGATACGCAGTATTTT.

Many counts were recorded for this clonotype. The chain joins TRBV7-8 to TRBJ2-3; D not resolved. V was cut by 3 bases and J by 3 bases, with 16 bases left in between. The CDR3 covers 16 residues. Germline assignment: CDR1 SGHVS and CDR2 FQNEAQ. DNA for the CDR3: TGTGCCAGCAGCTTGAAGGCTAGTGCTGTGACAGATACGCAGTATTTT. It yields the protein CASSLKASAVTDTQYF.

The table lists this clonotype with many counts. V is TRBV20-1 and J is TRBJ2-5; 7 bases are a match to TRBD1. Germline V gene data show CDR1 as DFQATT and CDR2 as SNEGSKA (reference sequence). V lost 0 bases to trimming and J lost 3 bases; unmatched junction nucleotides: 4. This CDR3 has 14 amino acids. CDR3 sequence (DNA): TGCAGTGCTAGAGATTTTACAGGGGAAGAGACCCAGTACTTC. Protein sequence: CSARDFTGEETQYF.

In this sample, this clonotype turned up many times. The rearrangement links TRBV7-2 to TRBJ1-3; D remains unclear. Trimming left V 5 bases short and J 4 bases short, with 9 bases between. CDR3 length: 13 amino acids. The germline V gene encodes CDR1 SGHTA and CDR2 FQGNSA. CDR3 bases: TGTGCCAGCAGCCTTGAGCACGGAAACACCATATATTTT. Its protein is CASSLEHGNTIYF.

This clonotype was counted between two and nine times. The J gene is TRBJ1-6, the V gene TRBV10-3, with TRBD1 as a possible D gene (5 bases). The length of the CDR3 is 15 residues. Germline V gene data show CDR1 as ENHRY and CDR2 as SYGVKD. V lost 4 bases, J lost 5 bases, and 12 bases lay in between. This CDR3 is CAISGSGGNNSPLHF. The CDR3 nucleotides are TGTGCCATCAGTGGATCGGGGGGGAATAATTCACCCCTCCACTTT.

Only a few counts were recorded for this clonotype. The chain links TRBV15 to TRBJ1-4; tentative D call: TRBD1 (6 bases). Trimming left V 3 bases short and J 6 bases short, with 14 bases between. CDR3 length: 15 amino acids. In germline, CDR1 is LNHNV, CDR2 YYDKDF (reference sequence). CDR3 sequence: CATSSFGGGHEKLFF. In DNA, the CDR3 is TGTGCCACCAGCAGTTTCGGGGGCGGGCATGAAAAACTGTTTTTT.

This clonotype came up many times. This rearrangement joins TRBV7-9 to TRBJ1-1; D gene ambiguous. The length of the CDR3 is 13 residues. CDR1 is SEHNR and CDR2 is FQNEAQ in the germline V gene (reference sequence). With 1 base removed from V and 4 bases from J, the gap between germline ends came to 7 bases. As DNA, the CDR3 is TGTGCCAGCAGCTTAGGGTGGCGCACTGAAGCTTTCTTT. The encoded protein is CASSLGWRTEAFF.

This clonotype was recorded many times. The chain joins TRBV7-8 to TRBJ2-5, with D possibly matching TRBD2 (6 bases). The CDR3 is made up of 14 amino acids. The V gene lost 4 bases and the J gene lost 4 bases, with 13 bases spanning the gap. Germline V lookup: CDR1 SGHVS, CDR2 FQNEAQ. CDR3 amino acids: CASSSPGRRETQYF. DNA of the CDR3: TGTGCCAGCAGCTCCCCGGGGAGGCGAGAGACCCAGTACTTC.